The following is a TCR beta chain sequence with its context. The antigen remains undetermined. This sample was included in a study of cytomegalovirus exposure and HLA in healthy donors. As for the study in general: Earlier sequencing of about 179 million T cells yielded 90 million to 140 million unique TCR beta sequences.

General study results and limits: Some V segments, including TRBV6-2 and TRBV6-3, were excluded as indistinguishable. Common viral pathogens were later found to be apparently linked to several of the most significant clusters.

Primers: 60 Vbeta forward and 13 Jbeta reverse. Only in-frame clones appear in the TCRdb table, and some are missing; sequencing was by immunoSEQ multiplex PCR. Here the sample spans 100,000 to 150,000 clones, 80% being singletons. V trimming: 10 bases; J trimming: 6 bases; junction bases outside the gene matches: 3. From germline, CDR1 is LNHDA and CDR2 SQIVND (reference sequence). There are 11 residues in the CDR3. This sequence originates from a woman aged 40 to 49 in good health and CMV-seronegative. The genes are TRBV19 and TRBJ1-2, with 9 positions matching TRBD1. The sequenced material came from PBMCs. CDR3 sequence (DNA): TGTGCCACCGGACAGGGGAATGGCTACACCTTC. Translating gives CATGQGNGYTF. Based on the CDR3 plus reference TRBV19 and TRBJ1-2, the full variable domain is DGGITQSPKYLFRKEGQNVTLSCEQNLNHDAMYWYRQDPGQGLRLIYYSQIVNDFQKGDIAEGYSVSREKKESFPLTVTSAQKNPTAFYLCATGQGNGYTFGSGTRLTVV.